A selection of T cell receptor beta chains follows, all from one sample in a study of blood T cell repertoires in COVID-19. TCRdb's table, derived via immunoSEQ multiplex PCR, lists solely in-frame clones and lacks some. The table has 200,000 to 250,000 clones, roughly 84% seen once. The specimen sequenced was peripheral blood. These receptors all stem from a woman of 80 years or more with acute or convalescent COVID-19. Both conserved end residues are part of each CDR3. The D gene is left open where the match is weak. Clone sizes are given selectively: once, few, many, or a class where the clone is expanded.

D: TRBD1
size: once
V: TRBV19
J: TRBJ1-1
DNA: TGTGCCAGTAGTCTTATAGGGGGACAGGTTTACACTGAAGCTTTCTTT
CDR3: CASSLIGGQVYTEAFF

D: .
size: .
V: TRBV6-5
J: TRBJ2-7
DNA: TGTGCCAGCAGTTACTCGGAGGGGATCCCCGGCTACGAGCAGTACTTC
CDR3: CASSYSEGIPGYEQYF

D: .
size: .
V: TRBV12-5
J: TRBJ2-3
DNA: TGTGCTAGTGGTCAGGGCTTCGCTACGCAGTATTTT
CDR3: CASGQGFATQYF

D: TRBD1
size: .
V: TRBV2
J: TRBJ2-1
DNA: TGTGCCAGCAGTGAAAGAGTAACAGGGGATGAGCAGTTCTTC
CDR3: CASSERVTGDEQFF

D: .
size: .
V: TRBV7-2
J: TRBJ1-1
DNA: TGTGCCAGCAGCGAGCCTGGGGGGGGCACTGAAGCTTTCTTT
CDR3: CASSEPGGGTEAFF

D: .
size: .
V: TRBV7-7
J: TRBJ2-5
DNA: TGTGCCAGCAGCTTAGGGTTGGCACCACAAGAGACCCAGTACTTC
CDR3: CASSLGLAPQETQYF

D: .
size: .
V: TRBV6-5
J: TRBJ1-1
DNA: TGTGCCAGCAGATTTGAAGTTGTCGGGGGGGCTTTCTTT
CDR3: CASRFEVVGGAFF

D: .
size: .
V: TRBV5-4
J: TRBJ2-3
DNA: TGTGCCAGCAGCTTGGTGTACGCCGGGGCGCAGTATTTT
CDR3: CASSLVYAGAQYF

D: .
size: .
V: TRBV29-1
J: TRBJ1-2
DNA: TGCAGCGTTGACAGGAATAACTATGGCTACACCTTC
CDR3: CSVDRNNYGYTF

D: .
size: .
V: TRBV11-3
J: TRBJ2-1
DNA: TGTGCCAGCAGCCAAGGGGGGGCATCCTACAATGAGCAGTTCTTC
CDR3: CASSQGGASYNEQFF

D: .
size: .
V: TRBV2
J: TRBJ2-3
DNA: TGTGCCAGCAGTGCAGACTACTTAGATACGCAGTATTTT
CDR3: CASSADYLDTQYF

D: TRBD1
size: .
V: TRBV5-6
J: TRBJ2-4
DNA: TGTGCCAGCAGCTTGAGGGGGCGCGACAAAAACATTCAGTACTTC
CDR3: CASSLRGRDKNIQYF

D: .
size: .
V: TRBV12-3/TRBV12-4
J: TRBJ1-1
DNA: TGTGCCAGCAGATTTGGGGGCCTTGAAGCTTTCTTT
CDR3: CASRFGGLEAFF